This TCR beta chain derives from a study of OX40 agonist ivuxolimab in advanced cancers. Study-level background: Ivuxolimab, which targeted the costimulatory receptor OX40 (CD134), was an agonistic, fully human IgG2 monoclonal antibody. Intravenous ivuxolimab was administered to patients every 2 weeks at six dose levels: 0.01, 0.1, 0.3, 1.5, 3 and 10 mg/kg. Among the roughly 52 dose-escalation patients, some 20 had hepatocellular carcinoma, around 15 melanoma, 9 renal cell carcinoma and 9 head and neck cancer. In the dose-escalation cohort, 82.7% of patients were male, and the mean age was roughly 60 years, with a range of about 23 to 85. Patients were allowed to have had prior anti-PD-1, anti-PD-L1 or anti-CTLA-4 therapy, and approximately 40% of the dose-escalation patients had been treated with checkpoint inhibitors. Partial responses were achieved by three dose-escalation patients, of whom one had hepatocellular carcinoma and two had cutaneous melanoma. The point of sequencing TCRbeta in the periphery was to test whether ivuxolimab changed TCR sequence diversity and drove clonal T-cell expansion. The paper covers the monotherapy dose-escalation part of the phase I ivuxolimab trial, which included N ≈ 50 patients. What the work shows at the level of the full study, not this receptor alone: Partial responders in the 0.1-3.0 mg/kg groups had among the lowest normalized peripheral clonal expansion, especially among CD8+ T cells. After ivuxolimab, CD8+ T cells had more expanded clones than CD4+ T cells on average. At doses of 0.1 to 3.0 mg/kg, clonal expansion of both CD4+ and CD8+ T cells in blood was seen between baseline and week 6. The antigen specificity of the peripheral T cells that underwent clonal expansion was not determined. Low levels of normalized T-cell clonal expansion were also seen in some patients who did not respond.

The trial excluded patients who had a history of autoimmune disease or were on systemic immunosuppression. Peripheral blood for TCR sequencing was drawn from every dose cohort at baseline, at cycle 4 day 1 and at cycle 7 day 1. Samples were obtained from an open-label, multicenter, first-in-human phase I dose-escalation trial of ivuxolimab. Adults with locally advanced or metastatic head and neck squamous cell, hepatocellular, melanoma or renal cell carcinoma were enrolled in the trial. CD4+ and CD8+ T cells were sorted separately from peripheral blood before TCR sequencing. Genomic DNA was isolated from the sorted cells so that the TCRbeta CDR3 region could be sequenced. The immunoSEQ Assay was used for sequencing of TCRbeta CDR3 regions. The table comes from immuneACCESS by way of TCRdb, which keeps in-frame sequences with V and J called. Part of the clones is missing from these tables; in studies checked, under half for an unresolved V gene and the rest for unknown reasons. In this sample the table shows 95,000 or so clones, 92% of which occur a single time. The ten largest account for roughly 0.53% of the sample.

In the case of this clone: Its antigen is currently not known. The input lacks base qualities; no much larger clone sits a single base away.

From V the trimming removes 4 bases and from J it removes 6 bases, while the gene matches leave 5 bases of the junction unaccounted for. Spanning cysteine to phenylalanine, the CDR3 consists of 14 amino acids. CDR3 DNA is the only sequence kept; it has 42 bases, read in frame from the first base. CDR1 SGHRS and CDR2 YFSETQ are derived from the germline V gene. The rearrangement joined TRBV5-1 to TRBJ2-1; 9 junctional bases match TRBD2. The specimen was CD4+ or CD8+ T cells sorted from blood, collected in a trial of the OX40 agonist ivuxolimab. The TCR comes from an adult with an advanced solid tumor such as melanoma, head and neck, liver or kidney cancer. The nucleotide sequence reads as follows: TGCGCCAGCAGCAGGACTAGCGTTGGCAATGAGCAGTTCTTC. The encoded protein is CASSRTSVGNEQFF.